One and the same sample provided the 10 T cell receptor beta chains below, sequenced in a study of long-term antiretroviral therapy in people with HIV. At survey level, the immunoSEQ assay was run in its v3.0 version. Sequencing was performed with immunoSEQ multiplex PCR; in TCRdb, only in-frame clones are kept and a portion is missing. This sample carries some 16,000 clones, 70% to 90% of them seen once, and the ten largest clones take around 5.2%. The sequencing used unsorted PBMCs, collected 0.5 years after starting antiretroviral therapy. The receptors derive from a woman between 35 and 50 years old with HIV.

The chain has TRBV27 and TRBJ2-1; a possible D gene is TRBD1 (6 bases). V was clipped by 5 bases and J by 7 bases, with 24 bases between them. This CDR3 is built from 17 residues. The V gene's germline CDR1 is MNHEY and CDR2 SMNVEV (reference sequence). DNA of the CDR3: TGTGCCAGCAGTCAGCGGACAGCGAACGAAGGTGAGAATGAGCAGTTCTTC. Residues: CASSQRTANEGENEQFF.

The chain links TRBV27 to TRBJ1-1; D is unclear. V gave up 5 bases and J gave up 1 base, with 11 bases separating them. CDR1 is MNHEY and CDR2 is SMNVEV in the germline V gene (reference sequence). This CDR3 spans 14 amino acids. This chain's CDR3 is CASSGFSRNTEAFF. In nucleotides, the CDR3 is TGTGCCAGCAGTGGATTCAGTCGGAACACTGAAGCTTTCTTT.

The chain is built from TRBV5-3 and TRBJ2-2, with TRBD1 matching 9 bases. TRBV5-3 qualifies as an ORF whose function is uncertain. V was clipped by 6 bases and J by 0 bases; unmatched bases: 12. This CDR3 has 18 residues. The CDR3 spells CARNTPRDRVTNTGELFF. CDR3 DNA: TGTGCCAGAAATACACCACGGGACAGGGTGACGAACACCGGGGAGCTGTTTTTT.

The chain joins TRBV7-8 to TRBJ2-7, with D perhaps matching TRBD1 (6 bases). The CDR3 runs to 16 residues. V lost 0 bases, J lost 1 base, and 13 bases lay in between. Germline CDR1 and CDR2: SGHVS and FQNEAQ. The chain's CDR3 is CASSLAARGLSYEQYF. DNA for the CDR3: TGTGCCAGCAGCTTAGCAGCCAGGGGATTGTCCTACGAGCAGTACTTC.

The V gene is TRBV6-6, the J gene TRBJ1-2; D is undetermined. Trimming cost V 2 bases and J 2 bases, with 15 bases left between them. The CDR3 is 16 amino acids. Looked up from germline, CDR1 is MNHNY and CDR2 is SVGAGI (reference sequence). CDR3 in DNA: TGTGCCAGCAGTTACGATTTCCGTCCGTCGAACTATGGCTACACCTTC. Translation: CASSYDFRPSNYGYTF.

This rearrangement joins TRBV6-5 to TRBJ2-7; D not resolved. The CDR3 is 14 residues long. The germline V gene has CDR1 MNHEY and CDR2 SVGAGI. Trimming stripped 4 bases from V and 2 bases from J, with 12 bases between. CDR3 sequence: CASSSVRLAYEQYF. CDR3 in DNA: TGTGCCAGCAGTTCGGTACGACTCGCCTACGAGCAGTACTTC.

This sequence joins TRBV7-2 and TRBJ2-1; TRBD2 aligns across 9 bases. Germline V gives CDR1 SGHTA, CDR2 FQGNSA. Trimming removed 0 bases from V and 8 bases from J; junction bases left unmatched: 5. The CDR3 runs 15 residues. The CDR3 loop is CASSLAPGLAYEQFF. The CDR3 DNA reads as TGTGCCAGCAGCTTAGCTCCGGGACTAGCCTATGAGCAGTTCTTC.

V gene TRBV7-9 combines with J gene TRBJ1-4; D is uncertain. Trimming took off 2 bases at V and 1 base at J, with 5 bases between the two ends. CDR3 size: 14 residues. In germline, CDR1 is SEHNR, CDR2 FQNEAQ (reference sequence). The CDR3 here is CASSLKGTNEKLFF. The CDR3 region has the DNA TGTGCCAGCAGCTTAAAAGGAACTAATGAAAAACTGTTTTTT.

With respect to this clone: One end of the junction is discordant with germline, which a read error may explain. The V gene is TRBV5-6, the J gene TRBJ2-1; 8 bases match TRBD1. The CDR3 extends over 15 amino acids. Germline V gene lookup returns CDR1 SGHDT and CDR2 YYEEEE. CDR3 sequence: CASSFDRGYYSEQFF. The CDR3 DNA reads TGTGCCAGCAGTTTCGACAGGGGATATTACAGTGAGCAGTTCTTC. The full variable domain, rest sourced from reference TRBV5-6 and TRBJ2-1, is DAGVTQSPTHLIKTRGQQVTLRCSPKSGHDTVSWYQQALGQGPQFIFQYYEEEERQRGNFPDRFSGHQFPNYSSELNVNALLLGDSALYLCASSFDRGYYSEQFFGPGTRLTVL.

The V gene is TRBV15, the J gene TRBJ1-1; maybe TRBD1 (5 bases). The CDR3 is 15 residues long. Germline values: CDR1 LNHNV, CDR2 YYDKDF (reference sequence). Trimming took off 1 base at V and 3 bases at J, with 12 bases between the two ends. The CDR3 nucleotides are TGTGCCACCAGCAGAGGCGGGGGTTCGGACACTGAAGCTTTCTTT. Its protein is CATSRGGGSDTEAFF.